This T cell receptor beta chain was retrieved from a study of CD8+ T cells in alopecia areata. Extraction and reverse transcription of RNA yielded cDNA as the sequencing template. TCRdb keeps only in-frame clones here, not all; method: immunoSEQ multiplex PCR. Of roughly 200,000 clones in the sample, about 60% are singletons; the top ten hold about 12%. This clone was seen more than once but under ten times. Treatment here: oral pan-JAK inhibitor, 5-10 mg twice daily. This sequence originates from a human donor with alopecia areata. The starting material was CD8+ T cells sorted from blood, obtained at week 24, from a patient treated with tofacitinib.

The CDR3 spells CASSFSGGRNTDTQYF. The CDR3 region has the DNA TGCGCCAGCAGCTTTAGCGGGGGGAGAAACACAGATACGCAGTATTTT. The rearrangement links TRBV5-1 to TRBJ2-3, with 10 bases fitting TRBD2. With 2 bases clipped from V and 2 bases from J, the junction kept 5 bases outside the gene matches. CDR1 and CDR2 (germline): SGHRS, YFSETQ. This CDR3 has 16 amino acids.